This record covers a single TCR beta chain. These data originate in a study of blood T cell repertoires in COVID-19. Generated by immunoSEQ multiplex PCR, the TCRdb table keeps only in-frame clones and is missing some. The sample holds roughly 140,000 clones, around nine tenths seen once. CDR3 length equals 14 residues. The trim removed 2 bases at V and 6 bases at J, leaving 4 bases unmatched. Germline loops: CDR1 SGHVS, CDR2 FQNEAQ. J is TRBJ2-5 and V is TRBV7-8, with TRBD2 identical over 9 bases. Sequenced material: peripheral blood. The receptor's source is a human donor in a cohort sampled during active COVID-19. The CDR3 region is CASSLMAGGQTQYF. For the CDR3, the DNA is TGTGCCAGCAGCTTAATGGCGGGGGGGCAGACCCAGTACTTC.